This TCR beta chain is drawn from a study of blood T cell repertoires in COVID-19. Original processing notes: From reference gene primer amplification, estimates of nucleated cell counts were derived. TCRdb's table, derived via immunoSEQ multiplex PCR, lists solely in-frame clones and lacks some. V, J and clone size were drawn from that table, and D and trimming were deduced from the DNA. This sample has approximately 75,000 clones, with around 83% found just once. The table lists this clone with a count of one. The clonotype originates from a woman aged 45-65 years with acute or convalescent COVID-19. The source material was peripheral blood.

This CDR3 reads CASSIRSNLYNEQFF. The CDR3 DNA reads TGTGCCAGTAGTATTCGGTCGAATCTGTACAATGAGCAGTTCTTC. The chain employs TRBV19 and TRBJ2-1; no reliable D call. CDR1 is LNHDA and CDR2 is SQIVND in the germline V gene (reference sequence). Trimming left V 3 bases short and J 4 bases short, with 13 bases between. The CDR3 is made up of 15 amino acids.